The rows below give T cell receptor beta chains drawn from one sample of a study of blood T cells in healthy people across ages. One entry per CDR3 protein, called by TCRdb with MiXCR from the 5' RACE reads. The sample comprises about a million distinct CDR3 sequences, 51% of which are singletons, and around 21% rests with the top ten. Sequencing was done on a sample of blood. All receptors come from a woman aged 55-69 years in good health. Both conserved end residues are trimmed from each CDR3. Each record gives: V gene, D gene, J gene, CDR3 protein. D genes are given only for firm matches.

>TRBV7-2|TRBD1|TRBJ1-2
ASSLATGANYGYT
>TRBV12-3/TRBV12-4|NA|TRBJ2-4
ASSDEPGPLERIQY
>TRBV7-9|NA|TRBJ2-6
ASSLGSVSGANVLT
>TRBV12-3/TRBV12-4|TRBD1|TRBJ2-3
ASSPTGGRGETQY
>TRBV12-3/TRBV12-4|TRBD1|TRBJ1-2
ASRLTGGADYGYT
>TRBV11-2|NA|TRBJ2-3
ASSAISRGTQY
>TRBV27|TRBD2|TRBJ2-7
ASSPSSGETSYEQY
>TRBV15|NA|TRBJ2-1
ATSRDWDKAF
>TRBV6-4|NA|TRBJ2-3
ASREPHSTDTQY
>TRBV12-3/TRBV12-4|NA|TRBJ2-5
ASGGAGAETQY
>TRBV12-3/TRBV12-4|NA|TRBJ1-5
ASSSRRDQPQH
>TRBV27|NA|TRBJ1-4
ASSVMGAQEKLF
>TRBV5-1|NA|TRBJ2-3
ASSFPATDTQY
>TRBV15|TRBD2|TRBJ2-7
ATSRASGRFSYEQY
>TRBV7-2|NA|NA
ASSLGGFNEQY
>TRBV6-5|TRBD2|TRBJ2-7
ASSWVSGSPYEQY
>TRBV6-1|TRBD2|TRBJ2-1
ASRARTRGTGQF
>TRBV2|TRBD1|TRBJ2-1
AGTGQGVLSSYNEQF
>TRBV18|NA|TRBJ1-5
ASSPDTSQNQPQH
>TRBV20-1|NA|TRBJ1-5
SAAGGGVNQPQH
>TRBV7-8|TRBD2|TRBJ2-3
ASTSLAGVQDTQY
>TRBV7-2|NA|TRBJ2-5
ASGRTGWETQY
>TRBV9|TRBD1|TRBJ2-5
ASSVGATGQEQY
>TRBV12-3/TRBV12-4|NA|TRBJ1-2
ASSPTRSANYGYT
>TRBV4-1|TRBD1|TRBJ1-5
ASSQIDRANQPQH
>TRBV18|TRBD1|TRBJ1-1
ASSLGQGAFAF
>TRBV12-3/TRBV12-4|NA|TRBJ1-2
ASRPQGFGGYT
>TRBV10-3|NA|TRBJ2-5
AISESLREETQY
>TRBV20-1|TRBD1|TRBJ2-7
SAGAGQGAHEQY
>TRBV4-1|NA|TRBJ2-3
ASSPIGRELDTQY
>TRBV11-2|TRBD2|TRBJ2-2
ASSPPSASGRYTGELF
>TRBV4-2|NA|TRBJ2-1
ASSHHLEAGNSYNEQF
>TRBV12-3/TRBV12-4|NA|TRBJ2-3
ASSSLAGYTDTQY
>TRBV6-6|TRBD2|TRBJ2-7
ASSYSTGGPYEQY
>TRBV5-6|TRBD2|NA
ASSLVWTSRGDNIQY
>TRBV20-1|NA|TRBJ2-5
SAEVRDEQY
>TRBV14|TRBD2|NA
ASSRTTSGQETQY
>TRBV13|TRBD1|TRBJ2-7
ASSLGGDRFSYEQY
>TRBV20-1|NA|TRBJ2-5
SASQDNQETQY
>TRBV11-2|NA|NA
ASSSWGETQY
>TRBV24-1|TRBD2|TRBJ2-7
ATSLSGAREQY
>TRBV7-3|TRBD2|TRBJ2-3
ASSLNGRVDAQY
>TRBV3-1|NA|TRBJ2-7
ASSQEDRTDYEQY
>TRBV6-2/TRBV6-3|NA|NA
ASSYDSGVGRGTQY
>TRBV29-1|NA|TRBJ2-1
SVVWGSRYEQF
>TRBV12-3/TRBV12-4|NA|TRBJ2-5
ASSPGSGWGSQETQY
>TRBV7-2|TRBD2|TRBJ2-3
ASSFQTSGTVTGTQY
>TRBV28|TRBD2|TRBJ2-3
ASSFGGGAVNTDTQY
>TRBV4-1|NA|TRBJ1-2
ASSHKPDGNYGYT
>TRBV30|NA|TRBJ1-1
ALDFVQRRNTEAF
>TRBV7-8|NA|TRBJ1-5
ASSLSDRPQH
>TRBV4-1|TRBD2|TRBJ2-7
ASSLSLPGLATYEQY
>TRBV6-6|NA|TRBJ2-7
ASSVRQAREQY
>TRBV3-1|TRBD2|TRBJ2-3
ASSQPPGLAGGATDTQY
>TRBV20-1|TRBD2|TRBJ2-3
SASGWLTGRRSDTQY
>TRBV4-3|NA|TRBJ1-5
ASSQDSTAQPQH
>TRBV6-5|NA|TRBJ1-4
ASSYSYAGKLF
>TRBV20-1|NA|TRBJ2-1
SARALEIYEQF
>TRBV2|NA|TRBJ1-1
ASSETVMNTEAF
>TRBV6-2/TRBV6-3|NA|TRBJ2-7
ASSYRAEPYEQH